This T cell receptor beta chain emerged from a study of cytomegalovirus exposure and HLA in healthy donors. Study details: Sequencing of 150 million to 200 million T cells in an earlier analysis found 100 million or so unique TCR beta sequences. Counted in an early data release were about 86 million unique TCRs from HLA-typed donors. Study-wide results and caveats: 16,951 TCR beta sequences were associated with HLA alleles at 0.05 false discovery rate in a later analysis. What a later analysis showed was that several of the most significant clusters appeared linked to common viral pathogens.

About this clone: Its specificity is unknown.

J lost 3 bases, V lost 3 bases, and 7 bases had no gene match. The germline V gene encodes CDR1 KGHSH and CDR2 LQKENI. CDR3 length: 15 residues. Researchers ran the PCR with 60 Vbeta and 13 Jbeta primers. Clones were sequenced by immunoSEQ multiplex PCR, and TCRdb holds only the in-frame ones, with some missing. The table records roughly 100,000 clones, approximately 82% of them present only once. The receptor was derived from a man between 35 and 55 years old in good health and CMV-seronegative. V and J are TRBV18 and TRBJ1-2, with 7 bases matching TRBD1. The sample consisted of PBMCs. The CDR3 DNA reads TGTGCCAGCTCACCCCAACGTACAGGGGACTATGGCTACACCTTC. Translation gives CASSPQRTGDYGYTF.